The 32 T cell receptor beta chains below all came from one sample that was sequenced in a study of T cells after yellow fever vaccination. TCRdb called the 5' RACE reads again in MiXCR, with one record for every CDR3 protein. The sample holds about 350,000 distinct CDR3 sequences; 7% to 10% are singletons and the top ten take around 17%. The sample was PBMCs, taken approximately 47 days after the first yellow fever vaccination. The source of these receptors is a young man who received the YFV17D yellow fever vaccine.

The genes are TRBV7-9 and TRBJ1-4, with TRBD1 matching over 9 bases. With 11 bases clipped from V and 6 bases from J, the junction kept 10 bases outside the gene matches. The CDR3 totals 14 residues. Germline V CDR1 and CDR2: SEHNR, FQNEAQ (reference sequence). The CDR3 reads CAAEGDRDDEKLFF. In DNA form, the CDR3 reads TGTGCCGCGGAAGGGGACAGGGATGATGAAAAACTGTTTTTT.

This clonotype was counted a few times. The chain links TRBV5-6 to TRBJ2-3; D not resolved. Germline CDR1 reads SGHDT; CDR2 reads YYEEEE. This CDR3 contains 14 residues. Trimming shortened V by 6 bases and J by 2 bases, and 13 bases separated the two germline ends. CDR3: CASKPAVTTDTQYF. CDR3 nucleotide sequence: TGTGCCAGCAAACCCGCTGTGACCACAGATACGCAGTATTTT.

V and J are TRBV7-2 and TRBJ1-1, with a possible D match to TRBD1 (5 bases). CDR1 is SGHTA, CDR2 FQGNSA, per germline. The CDR3 extends over 14 amino acids. The ends were cut back, 1 base at V and 7 bases at J, with 13 bases in the middle. CDR3 loop: CASSLVAGPLEAFF. The CDR3, as DNA: TGTGCCAGCAGCTTAGTGGCAGGGCCCCTTGAAGCTTTCTTT.

V usage is TRBV19 and J usage is TRBJ1-2; 12 bases align to TRBD1. Germline V gene data show CDR1 as LNHDA and CDR2 as SQIVND (reference sequence). The CDR3 contains 14 residues. V was pared by 11 bases and J by 1 base, with 5 bases of the junction left unmatched. This chain's CDR3 is CAVGDRGLNYGYTF. DNA of the CDR3: TGTGCCGTTGGGGACAGGGGGCTTAACTATGGCTACACCTTC.

This clonotype was seen a few times. The V call is TRBV20-1, the J call TRBJ2-5; D gene uncertain. V dropped 0 bases and J dropped 5 bases, with 10 bases sitting between them. Germline CDR1 is DFQATT and CDR2 is SNEGSKA (reference sequence). This CDR3 contains 13 residues. This CDR3 reads CSARDLENETQYF. As DNA, the CDR3 is TGCAGTGCTAGAGATTTAGAGAACGAGACCCAGTACTTC.

This clonotype was recorded many times. The chain couples TRBV12-3 or TRBV12-4 to TRBJ1-4, with TRBD1 matching over 8 bases. CDR3 length: 15 residues. J was trimmed by 8 bases and V by 4 bases; bases with no gene match: 9. CDR3 DNA sequence: TGTGCCAGCAGTTCCTCGACAGGGGAGGACGAAAAACTGTTTTTT. Protein sequence: CASSSSTGEDEKLFF.

The table lists this clonotype with many counts. V is TRBV20-1 and J is TRBJ2-3; D remains ambiguous. This CDR3 is 13 amino acids long. Deletions cut 6 bases from V and 4 bases from J, with 14 bases between. Germline loops: CDR1 DFQATT, CDR2 SNEGSKA (reference sequence). Here the CDR3 reads CSAIPRSSDTQYF. The CDR3 DNA reads TGCAGTGCCATACCCCGCTCGTCAGATACGCAGTATTTT.

J is TRBJ1-4 and V is TRBV29-1, with D possibly being TRBD1 (5 bases). CDR1 and CDR2 (germline): SQVTM, ANQGSEA. V shed 4 bases and J shed 4 bases, with 10 bases lying between them. This CDR3 contains 13 residues. The CDR3, as DNA: TGCAGCGTTGGCCAGGGCCTTAATGAAAAACTGTTTTTT. Translation: CSVGQGLNEKLFF.

The chain couples TRBV29-1 to TRBJ2-5; D is unclear. The CDR3 has 13 residues. Deletions cut 4 bases from V and 4 bases from J, with 13 bases between. Germline-derived CDR1 and CDR2 are SQVTM and ANQGSEA. CDR3 in amino acids: CSVVSLNAETQYF. CDR3 nucleotides: TGCAGCGTTGTATCGCTGAATGCAGAGACCCAGTACTTC.

This chain joins TRBV3-1 and TRBJ2-2; 7 positions match TRBD1. The CDR3 loop spans 15 amino acids. The V and J ends lost 4 bases and 6 bases, in that order; junction bases with no gene match: 8. The germline CDR1 and CDR2 sequences are LGHDT and YNNKEL (reference sequence). CDR3 in DNA: TGTGCCAGCAGCCGTTACAGGGGTGTCCCCGGGGAGCTGTTTTTT. Translating gives CASSRYRGVPGELFF. Complete variable domain (other parts from reference TRBV3-1 and TRBJ2-2): DTAVSQTPKYLVTQMGNDKSIKCEQNLGHDTMYWYKQDSKKFLKIMFSYNNKELIINETVPNRFSPKSPDKAHLNLHINSLELGDSAVYFCASSRYRGVPGELFFGEGSRLTVL.

In this sample, this clonotype turned up many times. V gene TRBV30 combines with J gene TRBJ1-6, with 7 bases matching TRBD1. The CDR3 extends over 12 amino acids. J was trimmed by 5 bases and V by 5 bases; bases with no gene match: 0. The germline V gene has CDR1 GTSNPN and CDR2 SVGIG (reference sequence). Here the CDR3 DNA reads TGTGCCTGGGACAGGGATAATTCACCCCTCCACTTT. Its protein product is CAWDRDNSPLHF.

The V and J genes are TRBV5-1 and TRBJ2-5; D might be TRBD1 (6 bases). Germline loops: CDR1 SGHRS, CDR2 YFSETQ. This CDR3 has 16 amino acids. Trimming pared 0 bases from V and 4 bases from J, leaving 16 bases between. The CDR3 DNA sequence: TGCGCCAGCAGCTTGGCCAGGGGACATCTACGAGAGACCCAGTACTTC. It codes for CASSLARGHLRETQYF.

The genes are TRBV2 and TRBJ2-2; D gene uncertain. V gave up 3 bases and J gave up 7 bases, with 9 bases separating them. The CDR3 has 13 amino acids. In germline, CDR1 is SNHLY, CDR2 FYNNEI. The DNA of the CDR3 is TGTGCCAGCAGTGACACAATAGGCGGGGAGCTGTTTTTT. This encodes CASSDTIGGELFF.

This chain uses TRBV6-1 with TRBJ1-5; the D gene is possibly TRBD1 (5 bases). The germline V gene encodes CDR1 MNHNS and CDR2 SASEGT. Trimming left V 8 bases short and J 6 bases short, with 17 bases between. CDR3 size: 14 residues. The CDR3 DNA follows: TGTGCCAGCTCCACCGCAGGGACGGTTCAGCCCCAGCATTTT. The encoded protein is CASSTAGTVQPQHF.

This clonotype was seen only a few times. The rearrangement uses TRBV12-3 or TRBV12-4 and TRBJ2-2; D tentatively fits TRBD1 or TRBD2 (5 bases each). This CDR3 comprises 13 residues. V lost 10 bases to trimming and J lost 1 base, with 10 bases between them. As DNA, the CDR3 is TGTGCCACCCAGAGGGGGAACACCGGGGAGCTGTTTTTT. Translating gives CATQRGNTGELFF.

The chain links TRBV5-1 to TRBJ2-3; TRBD2 is a possible D gene (6 bases). The germline gives CDR1 SGHRS, CDR2 YFSETQ. The length of the CDR3 is 15 residues. V was clipped by 1 base and J by 3 bases, with 12 bases between them. CDR3 in DNA: TGCGCCAGCAGCTTGCGGGGGATCGGGACAGATACGCAGTATTTT. It yields the protein CASSLRGIGTDTQYF.

This clonotype was counted only a few times. The V call is TRBV5-4, the J call TRBJ1-5, with TRBD1 as a possible D gene (6 bases). V lost 4 bases and J lost 7, with 15 bases in between. The germline gives CDR1 SGHNT, CDR2 YYREEE (reference sequence). The CDR3 consists of 14 residues. The DNA of the CDR3 is TGTGCCAGCAGCGCTGCAGGGGAGAGACAGCCCCAGCATTTT. Translating it yields CASSAAGERQPQHF.

This clonotype showed up just a few times. The chain is built from TRBV5-1 and TRBJ2-1; perhaps TRBD1 as D (6 bases). With 4 bases removed from V and 6 bases from J, the gap between germline ends came to 23 bases. This CDR3 is 17 amino acids long. Germline assignment: CDR1 SGHRS and CDR2 YFSETQ. CDR3: CASSVLTGTVWLNEQFF. The CDR3 region has the DNA TGCGCCAGCAGCGTACTTACAGGGACGGTGTGGCTCAATGAGCAGTTCTTC.

The V and J genes are TRBV12-3 or TRBV12-4 and TRBJ2-5; D not certain. The length of the CDR3 is 10 residues. Trimming removed 6 bases at V and 7 bases at J, with 6 bases between. The CDR3 sequence: CASRGGTQYF. The CDR3 nucleotides read TGTGCCAGCAGAGGTGGGACCCAGTACTTC.

This clonotype was detected ten times or more. The chain is built from TRBV27 and TRBJ1-2; 9 nucleotides line up with TRBD1. The ends lost 5 bases at V and 4 bases at J; junction bases unmatched: 17. In germline, CDR1 is MNHEY, CDR2 SMNVEV (reference sequence). The CDR3 contains 18 residues. For the CDR3, the DNA is TGTGCCAGCAGTCCGCACTATAGCCCGGGACAGGGACCCTATGGCTACACCTTC. It is translated as CASSPHYSPGQGPYGYTF.

The J gene is TRBJ1-2, the V gene TRBV2; D is unclear. Per germline, CDR1 SNHLY and CDR2 FYNNEI. This CDR3 has 15 amino acids. V gave up 2 bases and J gave up 7 bases, with 17 bases separating them. CDR3 coding DNA: TGTGCCAGCAGTGAAAAGGAGGGTACACGGGGTGGCTACACCTTC. Protein sequence: CASSEKEGTRGGYTF.

This clonotype was counted between two and nine times. The rearrangement joins TRBV12-3 or TRBV12-4 to TRBJ1-1; D not resolved. V lost 6 bases to trimming and J lost 4 bases, with 9 bases between them. CDR3 length: 12 amino acids. The CDR3 here is CASSSGVTEAFF. For the CDR3, the DNA is TGTGCCAGCAGCTCGGGAGTCACTGAAGCTTTCTTT.

The chain combines TRBV25-1 with TRBJ2-3; 7 nucleotides agree with TRBD1. The germline CDR1 and CDR2 sequences are MGHDK and SYGVNS. Germline trimming cut 5 bases from V and 5 bases from J; bases unmatched to any gene: 13. CDR3 length: 16 residues. For the CDR3, the DNA is TGTGCCAGCAGTTCCCCGACAGGGAAGGTGGGAGATACGCAGTATTTT. Its protein product is CASSSPTGKVGDTQYF.

This clonotype has just a few counts. The rearrangement joins TRBV24-1 to TRBJ2-2, with D unresolved. The CDR3 extends over 11 amino acids. Germline loops: CDR1 KGHDR, CDR2 SFDVKD. The ends were cut back, 9 bases at V and 8 bases at J, with 9 bases in the middle. CDR3 amino acids: CATADRGELFF. The DNA of the CDR3 is TGTGCCACCGCCGACCGAGGGGAGCTGTTTTTT.

The sample holds a few counts of this clonotype. The chain links TRBV9 to TRBJ2-7; TRBD1 matches 8 bases. V was clipped by 3 bases and J by 4 bases; unmatched bases: 9. This CDR3 spans 15 amino acids. Germline-derived CDR1 and CDR2 are SGDLS and YYNGEE. DNA of the CDR3: TGTGCCAGCAGCGAAGCCGGGACAGGTATATACGAGCAGTACTTC. It encodes CASSEAGTGIYEQYF.

In its sample, this clonotype was seen a few times. This rearrangement joins TRBV6-5 to TRBJ1-2; D is unresolved. Looked up from germline, CDR1 is MNHEY and CDR2 is SVGAGI. This CDR3 region has 13 residues. V was shortened by 0 bases and J by 8 bases, with 10 bases between the two germline ends. The CDR3 DNA is TGTGCCAGCAGTTACTCGATACAGATGGGCTACACCTTC. This translates into CASSYSIQMGYTF.

This clonotype was seen at least ten times. The chain uses TRBV5-1 and TRBJ2-1; D is unresolved. The CDR3 sequence is 12 residues long. Trimming took 0 bases from V and 5 from J, leaving 3 bases between them. Looked up from germline, CDR1 is SGHRS and CDR2 is YFSETQ. The CDR3 region is CASSLDNNEQFF. The CDR3 nucleotides read TGCGCCAGCAGCTTGGATAACAATGAGCAGTTCTTC.

In this sample, this clonotype turned up many times. The J gene is TRBJ2-3, the V gene TRBV27; 9 bases align to TRBD2. The germline CDR1 and CDR2 sequences are MNHEY and SMNVEV (reference sequence). With 6 bases clipped from V and 3 bases from J, the junction kept 10 bases outside the gene matches. The CDR3 has 16 amino acids. The CDR3: CASSGMGLAGTDTQYF. CDR3 in DNA: TGTGCCAGCAGCGGAATGGGACTAGCCGGTACAGATACGCAGTATTTT.

This clonotype was seen only a few times. The CDR3 DNA reads as TGTGCCAGCTCGCCAATAGCGGGGGAGTACAATGAGCAGTTCTTC. As protein: CASSPIAGEYNEQFF. The chain couples TRBV18 to TRBJ2-1; TRBD2 agrees at 9 bases. Germline CDR1 is KGHSH and CDR2 is LQKENI. Trimming took 6 bases from V and 4 from J; bases not matched to a gene: 7. CDR3 length equals 15 residues.

This clonotype was seen at least ten times. This sequence joins TRBV3-1 and TRBJ2-1; D may be TRBD2 (5 bases). With 2 bases removed from V and 10 bases from J, the gap between germline ends came to 12 bases. This CDR3 is built from 13 residues. Germline V gives CDR1 LGHDT, CDR2 YNNKEL (reference sequence). The CDR3 region has the DNA TGTGCCAGCAGCCAATTCCTGGGAGTCGAGCAGTTCTTC. Residues: CASSQFLGVEQFF.

The table lists this clonotype with a few counts. The chain joins TRBV21-1 to TRBJ2-7; the D call of TRBD1 is as the table states it, not checked on the DNA. TRBV21-1 is described as a pseudogene. The CDR3 covers 16 residues. The CDR3 DNA reads as TGTGCCAGCAACCTCGTCGGGGGGGAGAGGAGGTACGAGCAGTACGTC. The encoded protein is CASNLVGGERRYEQYV.

This clonotype was counted a few times. The chain has TRBV15 and TRBJ1-5, with D possibly TRBD1 on 6 matching bases. This CDR3 contains 15 residues. V lost 0 bases and J lost 5, with 11 bases in between. The germline V gene encodes CDR1 LNHNV and CDR2 YYDKDF (reference sequence). CDR3 sequence reads: CATSRDGGVDQPQHF. In DNA, the CDR3 is TGTGCCACCAGCAGAGATGGGGGCGTGGATCAGCCCCAGCATTTT.